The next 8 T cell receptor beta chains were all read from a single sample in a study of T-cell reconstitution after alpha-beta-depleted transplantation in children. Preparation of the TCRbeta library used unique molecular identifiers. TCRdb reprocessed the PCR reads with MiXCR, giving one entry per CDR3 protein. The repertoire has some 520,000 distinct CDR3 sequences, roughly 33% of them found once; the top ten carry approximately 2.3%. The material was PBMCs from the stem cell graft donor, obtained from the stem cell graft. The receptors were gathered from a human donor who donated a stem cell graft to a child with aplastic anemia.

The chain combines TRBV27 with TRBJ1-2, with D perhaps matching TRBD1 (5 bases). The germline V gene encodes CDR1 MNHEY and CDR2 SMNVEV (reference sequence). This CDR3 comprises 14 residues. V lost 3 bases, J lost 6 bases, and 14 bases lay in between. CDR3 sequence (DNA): TGTGCCAGCAGTTTCTCGGGCGGAGGGGATGGCTACACCTTC. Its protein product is CASSFSGGGDGYTF.

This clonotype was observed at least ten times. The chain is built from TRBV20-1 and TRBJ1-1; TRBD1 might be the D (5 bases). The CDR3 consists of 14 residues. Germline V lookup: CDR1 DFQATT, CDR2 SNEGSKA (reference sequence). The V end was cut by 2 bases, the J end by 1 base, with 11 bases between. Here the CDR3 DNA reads TGCAGTGCTAGAAACAGGATTAAGAACACTGAAGCTTTCTTT. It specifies CSARNRIKNTEAFF.

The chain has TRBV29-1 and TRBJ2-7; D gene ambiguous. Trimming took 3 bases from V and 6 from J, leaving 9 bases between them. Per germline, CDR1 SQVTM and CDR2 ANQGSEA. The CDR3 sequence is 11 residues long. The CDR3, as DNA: TGCAGCGTTGATCTCGCCGGCGAGCAGTACGTC. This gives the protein CSVDLAGEQYV.

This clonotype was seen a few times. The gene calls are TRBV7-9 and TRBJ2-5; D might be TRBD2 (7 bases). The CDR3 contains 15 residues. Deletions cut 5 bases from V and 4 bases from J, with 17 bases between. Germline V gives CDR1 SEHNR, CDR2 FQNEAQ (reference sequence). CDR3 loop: CASSPPGGQVETQYF. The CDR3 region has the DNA TGTGCCAGCAGCCCCCCCGGGGGGCAGGTAGAGACCCAGTACTTC.

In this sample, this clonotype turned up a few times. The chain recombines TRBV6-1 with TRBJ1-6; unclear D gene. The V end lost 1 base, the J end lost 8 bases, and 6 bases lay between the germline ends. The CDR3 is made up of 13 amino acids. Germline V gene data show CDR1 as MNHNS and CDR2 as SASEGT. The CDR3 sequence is CASSEVNDSPLHF. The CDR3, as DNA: TGTGCCAGCAGTGAAGTGAATGATTCACCCCTCCACTTT.

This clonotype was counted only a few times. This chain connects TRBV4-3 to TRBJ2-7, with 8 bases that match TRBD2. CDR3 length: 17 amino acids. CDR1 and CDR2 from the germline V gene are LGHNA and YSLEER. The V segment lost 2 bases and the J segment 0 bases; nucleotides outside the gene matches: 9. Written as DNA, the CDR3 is TGCGCCAGCAGCCAATATGACGCCAGCGGGAGCTCCTACGAGCAGTACGTC. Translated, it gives CASSQYDASGSSYEQYV.

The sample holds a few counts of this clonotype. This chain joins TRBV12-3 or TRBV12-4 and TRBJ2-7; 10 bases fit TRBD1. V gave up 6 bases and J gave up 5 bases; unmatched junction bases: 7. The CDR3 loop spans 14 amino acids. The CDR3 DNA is TGTGCCAGCAGCTCGTGGACAGGGGGGGACGAGCAGTACTTC. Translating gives CASSSWTGGDEQYF.

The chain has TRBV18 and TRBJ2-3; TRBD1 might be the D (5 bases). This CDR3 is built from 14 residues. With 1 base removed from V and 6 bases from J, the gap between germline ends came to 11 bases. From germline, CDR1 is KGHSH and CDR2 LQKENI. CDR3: CASSPRTRSDTQYF. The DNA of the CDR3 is TGTGCCAGCTCACCACGGACAAGGTCGGATACGCAGTATTTT.